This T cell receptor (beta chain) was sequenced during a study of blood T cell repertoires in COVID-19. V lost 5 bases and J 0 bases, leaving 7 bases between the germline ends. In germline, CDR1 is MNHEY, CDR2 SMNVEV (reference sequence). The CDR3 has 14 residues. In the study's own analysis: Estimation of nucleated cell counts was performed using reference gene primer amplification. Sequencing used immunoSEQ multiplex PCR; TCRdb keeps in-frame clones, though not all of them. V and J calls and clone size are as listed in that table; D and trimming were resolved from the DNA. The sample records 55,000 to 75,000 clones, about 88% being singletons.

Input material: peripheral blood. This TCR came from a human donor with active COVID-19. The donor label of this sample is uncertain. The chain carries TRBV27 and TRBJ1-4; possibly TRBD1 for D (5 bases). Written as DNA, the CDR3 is TGTGCCAGCAGTGGACAAGCAACTAATGAAAAACTGTTTTTT. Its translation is CASSGQATNEKLFF.